This entry describes one T cell receptor (beta chain). This record belongs to a study of blood T cell repertoires in COVID-19. Study as a whole: PBMCs, B-cell-depleted T cells, or T cells were the source of the cDNA or gDNA that made up the material.

Study processing details: Nucleated cell number was recorded as an estimate derived from reference gene primer amplification. Sequencing was performed with immunoSEQ multiplex PCR; in TCRdb, only in-frame clones are kept and a portion is missing. Clone size and the V and J calls come from that table; the DNA yielded D and trimming. The data show roughly 80,000 clones, with approximately 80% seen just once and about 12% held by the top ten. Germline CDR1 and CDR2: LGHNA and YNFKEQ. V lost 3 bases and J lost 4, with 16 bases in between. The CDR3 is 16 residues long. Sequenced sample: peripheral blood. The chain carries TRBV4-2 and TRBJ2-4; D is possibly TRBD1 (6 bases). The sequence derives from a man at least 80 years old with acute or convalescent COVID-19. The CDR3 DNA reads as TGTGCCAGCAGCCATGAAGGTTGGCAGGGGAAAAACATTCAGTACTTC. As protein: CASSHEGWQGKNIQYF.